This paragraph reports one T cell receptor (beta chain). This clone was counted a single time. Its antigen target is currently unknown. Base qualities were left out, and no much larger clone turns up one base away. This sample was taken from a study of control samples from healthy donors and cancer patients (dated by TCRdb to the early 2020s). The germline V gene provides CDR1 SGHTA and CDR2 FQGTGA. The CDR3 covers 15 residues, taking in both the cysteine and the phenylalanine. Only CDR3 DNA is held: 45 bases, read in frame from base 1. V and J are trimmed by 5 bases and 5 bases, and the gene matches miss 6 bases of the junction. Library method: the immunoSEQ multiplex PCR assay. In its TCRdb copy, this immuneACCESS table keeps in-frame sequences only and misses some clones. Where compared with another copy, unresolved V genes explain less than half of these, and the others have no known cause. Present in this sample are 150,000 to 200,000 clones, roughly nine tenths of which were seen just once. The top ten hold 1.4% of the sample.

This TCR came from a man aged 25 to 40 in good health. The chain links TRBV7-3 with TRBJ2-5; 12 bases in the junction line up with TRBD1. Sequenced input: blood. The CDR3 has the sequence CASSIGTGGAETQYF. The DNA reads as follows: TGTGCCAGCAGCATAGGGACAGGGGGCGCGGAGACCCAGTACTTC.